Below are 13 T cell receptor beta chains sequenced from a single sample in a study of cytotoxic CD8 clonotypes in ibrutinib-treated CLL. Here immunoSEQ multiplex PCR was the method, and the copy in TCRdb shows in-frame clones only, minus some. Of over 100,000 clones listed, approximately 85% were seen once; the top ten hold roughly 1.9%. Sample: PBMCs, taken after 24 months of ibrutinib treatment. These receptor sequences come from a human donor with chronic lymphocytic leukemia.

V and J are TRBV29-1 and TRBJ2-2; a possible D gene is TRBD1 (6 bases). Deletions cut 4 bases from V and 6 bases from J, with 21 bases between. From germline, CDR1 is SQVTM and CDR2 ANQGSEA. The CDR3 runs to 16 residues. CDR3 sequence (DNA): TGCAGCGTTGGCAGGGGTCGAACACCTAGATCCGGGGAGCTGTTTTTT. This encodes CSVGRGRTPRSGELFF.

The V call is TRBV6-6, the J call TRBJ2-1; perhaps TRBD2 as D (6 bases). Germline CDR1 MNHNY, CDR2 SVGAGI (reference sequence). Trimming pared 7 bases from V and 0 bases from J, leaving 13 bases between. The CDR3 runs to 15 residues. The CDR3 spells CASTERAGSYNEQFF. As DNA, the CDR3 is TGTGCCAGCACAGAGCGGGCAGGCTCCTACAATGAGCAGTTCTTC.

The J gene is TRBJ1-2, the V gene TRBV4-3, with D possibly TRBD1 on 6 matching bases. The V gene lost 4 bases and the J gene lost 0 bases, with 9 bases spanning the gap. The CDR3 consists of 14 residues. CDR1 and CDR2 from the germline V gene are LGHNA and YSLEER. CDR3 bases: TGCGCCAGCAGCCGGGACACCGCTAACTATGGCTACACCTTC. Amino acid sequence: CASSRDTANYGYTF.

This chain uses TRBV18 with TRBJ2-3, with TRBD2 identical over 16 bases. V shed 3 bases, J shed 8 bases, and the junction held 11 bases outside the gene matches. From germline, CDR1 is KGHSH and CDR2 LQKENI. The length of the CDR3 is 18 residues. The CDR3 DNA reads TGTGCCAGCTCACCGGGGACTAGCGGGAGGGCCACCCGTTCTACGCAGTATTTT. Translating gives CASSPGTSGRATRSTQYF.

The J gene is TRBJ2-7, the V gene TRBV28; 9 bases agree with TRBD2. Germline CDR1 MDHEN, CDR2 SYDVKM. CDR3 length: 20 residues. V lost 7 bases, J lost 0 bases, and 22 bases stayed unmatched. This CDR3 is CASKQHRGVAGASRSYEQYF. The CDR3, as DNA: TGTGCCAGCAAACAACATCGGGGGGTAGCGGGAGCGTCCCGCTCCTACGAGCAGTACTTC.

V and J are TRBV29-1 and TRBJ2-5, with 7 bases that match TRBD1. The CDR3 has 16 amino acids. The trim removed 6 bases at V and 5 bases at J, leaving 18 bases unmatched. CDR1 SQVTM and CDR2 ANQGSEA come from the germline V gene. The CDR3: CSVAELLLQGSETQYF. CDR3 bases: TGCAGCGTAGCAGAGCTACTGTTACAGGGGTCGGAGACCCAGTACTTC.

The V and J genes are TRBV4-3 and TRBJ1-1, with no clear D. V was clipped by 0 bases and J by 5 bases, with 7 bases between them. The CDR3 is 13 amino acids. CDR1 and CDR2 (germline): LGHNA, YSLEER. For the CDR3, the DNA is TGCGCCAGCAGCCAAGATAGGTGGACTGAAGCTTTCTTT. Encoded protein: CASSQDRWTEAFF.

V gene TRBV6-1 combines with J gene TRBJ2-7, with a weak D call TRBD1 (5 bases). The V and J ends lost 7 bases and 0 bases respectively, with 16 bases between them. CDR1 and CDR2 from the germline V gene are MNHNS and SASEGT. CDR3 length: 15 amino acids. Here the CDR3 DNA reads TGTGCCAGCACTCCCGAAGGGGCAGCCTCCTACGAGCAGTACTTC. It specifies CASTPEGAASYEQYF.

The V and J genes are TRBV30 and TRBJ2-2, with D tentatively TRBD1 or TRBD2 (5 bases each). V was clipped by 3 bases and J by 12 bases, with 20 bases between them. CDR1 is GTSNPN, CDR2 SVGIG, per germline (reference sequence). The CDR3 is 14 residues long. CDR3 nucleotides: TGTGCCTGGAGCGGGGCGAGACCCACCATTAAGCTGTTTTTT. Translating it yields CAWSGARPTIKLFF.

The chain links TRBV7-2 to TRBJ1-2; D remains unclear. Germline V gives CDR1 SGHTA, CDR2 FQGNSA. V gave up 6 bases and J gave up 7 bases, with 12 bases separating them. This CDR3 region has 12 residues. In DNA, the CDR3 is TGTGCCAGCAGTCCCCCTCATGGTGGCTACACCTTC. Protein sequence: CASSPPHGGYTF. Drawing the rest from reference TRBV7-2 and TRBJ1-2, the complete variable domain is GAGVSQSPSNKVTEKGKDVELRCDPISGHTALYWYRQSLGQGLEFLIYFQGNSAPDKSGLPSDRFSAERTGGSVSTLTIQRTQQEDSAVYLCASSPPHGGYTFGSGTRLTVV.

The rearrangement joins TRBV10-3 to TRBJ2-3; D perhaps matches TRBD1 (6 bases). The CDR3 is 18 amino acids. The germline V and J ends were trimmed by 6 bases and 2 bases, with 24 bases remaining between them. Germline V gene lookup returns CDR1 ENHRY and CDR2 SYGVKD. CDR3 region: CAIRFRSQGDPTTDTQYF. CDR3 bases: TGTGCCATCAGGTTCCGATCACAGGGCGATCCAACCACAGATACGCAGTATTTT.

In the case of this clone: Distinct nucleotide sequences in the sample also encode this CDR3. The chain is built from TRBV2 and TRBJ1-5; no firm D call. Trimming shortened V by 6 bases and J by 1 base, and 7 bases separated the two germline ends. This CDR3 region has 13 residues. Germline assignment: CDR1 SNHLY and CDR2 FYNNEI. For the CDR3, the DNA is TGTGCCAGCAGACAGTACAGCAATCAGCCCCAGCATTTT. This codes for CASRQYSNQPQHF.

The chain carries TRBV27 and TRBJ1-2; 9 bases match TRBD1. The CDR3 contains 14 residues. CDR1 is MNHEY and CDR2 is SMNVEV in the germline V gene (reference sequence). J was trimmed by 6 bases and V by 4 bases; bases with no gene match: 6. The CDR3 reads CASSSQQGADGYTF. The CDR3 nucleotides are TGTGCCAGCAGTTCCCAACAGGGGGCAGATGGCTACACCTTC.